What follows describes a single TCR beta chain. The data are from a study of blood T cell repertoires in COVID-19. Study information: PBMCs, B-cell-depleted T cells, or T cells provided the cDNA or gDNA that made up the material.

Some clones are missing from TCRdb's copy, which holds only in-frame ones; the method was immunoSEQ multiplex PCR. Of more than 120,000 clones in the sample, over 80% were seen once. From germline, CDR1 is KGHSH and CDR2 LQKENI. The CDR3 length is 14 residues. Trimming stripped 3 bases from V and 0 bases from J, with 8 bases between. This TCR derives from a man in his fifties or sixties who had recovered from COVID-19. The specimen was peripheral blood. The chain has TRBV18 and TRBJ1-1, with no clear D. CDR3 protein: CASSPDIMNTEAFF. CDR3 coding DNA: TGTGCCAGCTCACCCGACATCATGAACACTGAAGCTTTCTTT.